This TCR beta chain was observed in a study of OX40 agonist ivuxolimab in advanced cancers. The wider study: The patients' treatment was ivuxolimab, an agonistic anti-OX40 (CD134) antibody. Partial responses occurred in three patients (one hepatocellular carcinoma, two cutaneous melanoma).

V shed 5 bases and J 1 base; nucleotides not matched to a gene: 3. The CDR3 contains 14 residues. Germline V CDR1 and CDR2: SGHAT, FQNNGV. Assay used: immunoSEQ multiplex PCR; TCRdb lists only in-frame clones, some missing. The sample carries some 70,000 clones, 80% to 90% recorded once. The chain carries TRBV11-2 and TRBJ1-1; 8 bases are shared with TRBD1. This specimen consisted of CD4+ or CD8+ T cells sorted from blood, obtained in a trial of the OX40 agonist ivuxolimab. The source is an adult with an advanced solid tumor such as melanoma, head and neck, liver or kidney cancer. CDR3 bases: TGTGCCAGCAGCCAGGGGACAGGGAACACTGAAGCTTTCTTT. Amino acids: CASSQGTGNTEAFF.